What follows describes a single T cell receptor (beta chain). Its matching antigen is unknown. The data originate from a study of T cells after yellow fever vaccination. In making TCR cDNA, 5'RACE template switching added a universal primer site and UMIs to it. TCRdb called the 5' RACE reads again in MiXCR, with one record for every CDR3 protein. The repertoire holds hundreds of thousands of distinct CDR3 sequences, with 9.5% to 15% as singletons. J lost 5 bases, V lost 1 base, and 4 bases had no gene match. Germline CDR1 reads SGHTA; CDR2 reads FQGNSA. The CDR3 runs 15 residues. Regarding the study as a whole: Post-booster repertoires again held most primary-vaccination clones (roughly 96% CD4, roughly 90% CD8). The bulk population could contribute abundant contaminating clonotypes to FACS-sorted repertoires. The secondary response peaked faster, at day 5 versus 15, but was weaker.

The chain is built from TRBV7-2 and TRBJ1-5; 8 positions match TRBD1. The receptor was isolated from a young man who received the YFV17D yellow fever vaccine. The sample in question was CD4+ T cells sorted from PBMCs, obtained 15 days after the yellow fever booster vaccination. In DNA, the CDR3 is TGTGCCAGCAGCTTAGTACAGGGGGTTTATCAGCCCCAGCATTTT. Its translation: CASSLVQGVYQPQHF.